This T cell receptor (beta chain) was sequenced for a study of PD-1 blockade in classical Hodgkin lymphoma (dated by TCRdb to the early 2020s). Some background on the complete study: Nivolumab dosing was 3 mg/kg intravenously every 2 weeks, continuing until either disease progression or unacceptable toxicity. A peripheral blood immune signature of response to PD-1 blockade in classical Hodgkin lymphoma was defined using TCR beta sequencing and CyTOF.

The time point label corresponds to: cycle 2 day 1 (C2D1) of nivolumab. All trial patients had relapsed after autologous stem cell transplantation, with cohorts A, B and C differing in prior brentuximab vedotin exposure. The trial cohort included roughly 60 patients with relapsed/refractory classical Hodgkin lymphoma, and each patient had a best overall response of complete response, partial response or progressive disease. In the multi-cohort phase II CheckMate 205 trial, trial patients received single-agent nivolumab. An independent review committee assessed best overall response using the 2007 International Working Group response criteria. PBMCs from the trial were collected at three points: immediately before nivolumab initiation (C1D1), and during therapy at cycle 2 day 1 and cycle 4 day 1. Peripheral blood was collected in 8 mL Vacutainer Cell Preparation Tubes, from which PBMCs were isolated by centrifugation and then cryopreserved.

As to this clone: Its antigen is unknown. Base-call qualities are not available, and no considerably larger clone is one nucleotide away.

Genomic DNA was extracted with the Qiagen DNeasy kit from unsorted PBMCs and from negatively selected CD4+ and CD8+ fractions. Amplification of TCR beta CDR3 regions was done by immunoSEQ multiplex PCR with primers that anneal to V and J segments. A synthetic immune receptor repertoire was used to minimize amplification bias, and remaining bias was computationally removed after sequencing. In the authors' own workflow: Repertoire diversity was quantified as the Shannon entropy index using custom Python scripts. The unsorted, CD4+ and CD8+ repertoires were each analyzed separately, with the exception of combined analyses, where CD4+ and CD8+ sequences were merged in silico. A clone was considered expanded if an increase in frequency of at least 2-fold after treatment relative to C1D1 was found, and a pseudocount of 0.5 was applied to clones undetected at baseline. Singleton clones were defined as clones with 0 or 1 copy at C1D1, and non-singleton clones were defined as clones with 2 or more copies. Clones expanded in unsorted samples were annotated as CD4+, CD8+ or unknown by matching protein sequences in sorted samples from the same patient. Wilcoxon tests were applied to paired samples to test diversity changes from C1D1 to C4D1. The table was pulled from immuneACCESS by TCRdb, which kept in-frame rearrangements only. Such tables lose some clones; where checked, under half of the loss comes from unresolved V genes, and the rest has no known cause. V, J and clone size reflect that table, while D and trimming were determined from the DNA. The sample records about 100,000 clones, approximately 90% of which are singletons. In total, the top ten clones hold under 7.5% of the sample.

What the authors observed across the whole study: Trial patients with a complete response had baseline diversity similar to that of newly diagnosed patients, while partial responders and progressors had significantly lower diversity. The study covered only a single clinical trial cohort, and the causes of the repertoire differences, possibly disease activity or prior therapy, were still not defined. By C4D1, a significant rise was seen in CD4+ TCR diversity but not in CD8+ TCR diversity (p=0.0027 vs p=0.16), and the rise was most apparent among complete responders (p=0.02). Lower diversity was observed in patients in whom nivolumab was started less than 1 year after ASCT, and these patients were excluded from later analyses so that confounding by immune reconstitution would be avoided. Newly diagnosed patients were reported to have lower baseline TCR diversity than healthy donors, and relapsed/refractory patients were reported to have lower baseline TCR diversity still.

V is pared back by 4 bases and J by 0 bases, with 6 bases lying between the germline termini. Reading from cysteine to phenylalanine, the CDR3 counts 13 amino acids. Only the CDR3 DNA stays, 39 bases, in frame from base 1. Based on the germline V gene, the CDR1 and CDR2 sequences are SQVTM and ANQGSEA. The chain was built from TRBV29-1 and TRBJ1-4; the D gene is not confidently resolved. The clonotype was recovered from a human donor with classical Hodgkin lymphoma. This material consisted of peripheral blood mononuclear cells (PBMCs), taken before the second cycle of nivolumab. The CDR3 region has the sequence CSVGGSTNEKLFF. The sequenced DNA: TGCAGCGTTGGGGGATCAACTAATGAAAAACTGTTTTTT. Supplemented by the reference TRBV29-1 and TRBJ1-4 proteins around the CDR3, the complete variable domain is SAVISQKPSRDICQRGTSLTIQCQVDSQVTMMFWYRQQPGQSLTLIATANQGSEATYESGFVIDKFPISRPNLTFSTLTVSNMSPEDSSIYLCSVGGSTNEKLFFGSGTQLSVL.